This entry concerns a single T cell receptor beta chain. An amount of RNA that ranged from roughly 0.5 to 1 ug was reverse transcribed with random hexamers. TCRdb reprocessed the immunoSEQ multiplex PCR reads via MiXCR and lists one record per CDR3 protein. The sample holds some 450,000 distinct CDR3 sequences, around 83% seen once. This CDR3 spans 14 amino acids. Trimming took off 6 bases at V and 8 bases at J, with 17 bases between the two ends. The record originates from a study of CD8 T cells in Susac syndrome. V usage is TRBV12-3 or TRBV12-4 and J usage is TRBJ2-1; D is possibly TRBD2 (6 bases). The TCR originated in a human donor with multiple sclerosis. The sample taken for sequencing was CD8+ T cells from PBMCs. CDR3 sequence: CASSPDYSGDEQFF. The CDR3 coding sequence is TGTGCCAGCAGCCCTGATTATAGCGGCGATGAGCAGTTCTTC.